The rows below give T cell receptor beta chains drawn from one sample of a study of identifying expanded T cells in peripheral blood. Only in-frame clones appear in the TCRdb table, and some are missing; sequencing was by immunoSEQ multiplex PCR. The data hold under 100,000 clones, with roughly 84% observed a single time. The specimen was blood. These receptor sequences come from a person aged 18 to 75 in good health. Each CDR3 is given with its conserved first and last residue. Each record gives: CDR3 DNA, CDR3 protein, D gene, CDR3 length, J gene, V gene, clone size. The D gene is left open where the match is weak. Clone size is stated in some rows and not others, as once, few, many or a class when expanded.

cdr3_nt: TGCAGCGTGCTAACGGTAAACATTCAGTACTTC; cdr3_aa: CSVLTVNIQYF; d_call: -; cdr3_length: 11; j_call: TRBJ2-4; v_call: TRBV29-1; clone_size: -
cdr3_nt: TGTGCCAGCAGCAAGTGGGTCCCTAAGGGCTACACCTTC; cdr3_aa: CASSKWVPKGYTF; d_call: -; cdr3_length: 13; j_call: TRBJ1-2; v_call: TRBV21-1; clone_size: -
cdr3_nt: TGTGCCAGCAGTGCCGGGACAGGGCCCTCCCAAGATACGCAGTATTTT; cdr3_aa: CASSAGTGPSQDTQYF; d_call: TRBD1; cdr3_length: 16; j_call: TRBJ2-3; v_call: TRBV2; clone_size: -
cdr3_nt: TGTGCCAGCAGGGTTGGGCCAAACTTGGCTTTCTTT; cdr3_aa: CASRVGPNLAFF; d_call: -; cdr3_length: 12; j_call: TRBJ1-1; v_call: TRBV27; clone_size: -
cdr3_nt: TGCGCCAGCAGCAGACGCGGGACAGATTACACCGGGGAGCTGTTTTTT; cdr3_aa: CASSRRGTDYTGELFF; d_call: -; cdr3_length: 16; j_call: TRBJ2-2; v_call: TRBV4-3; clone_size: -
cdr3_nt: TGTGCCAGCAGCTTGAACCCGCACCTGGCCATATATTTT; cdr3_aa: CASSLNPHLAIYF; d_call: -; cdr3_length: 13; j_call: TRBJ1-3; v_call: TRBV5-6; clone_size: -
cdr3_nt: TGCGCCAGCAGCTTCTCTCCAGTCACCGGGGAGCTGTTTTTT; cdr3_aa: CASSFSPVTGELFF; d_call: -; cdr3_length: 14; j_call: TRBJ2-2; v_call: TRBV5-1; clone_size: -
cdr3_nt: TGTGCCAGCAGCCCTCGGACAGGAGAAGGCTACACCTTC; cdr3_aa: CASSPRTGEGYTF; d_call: TRBD1; cdr3_length: 13; j_call: TRBJ1-2; v_call: TRBV7-9; clone_size: once
cdr3_nt: TGCGCCAGCAGCTTTTCGGGGGACTATGGCTACACCTTC; cdr3_aa: CASSFSGDYGYTF; d_call: -; cdr3_length: 13; j_call: TRBJ1-2; v_call: TRBV5-1; clone_size: once
cdr3_nt: TGCGCCAGCAGCCAAGATGGGGGGGGCCCCGGGGAGCTGTTTTTT; cdr3_aa: CASSQDGGGPGELFF; d_call: -; cdr3_length: 15; j_call: TRBJ2-2; v_call: TRBV4-1; clone_size: -
cdr3_nt: TGTGCCAGCAGTGCTACGGGACAGCCCGTTCAGGGTACGCAGTATTTT; cdr3_aa: CASSATGQPVQGTQYF; d_call: TRBD1; cdr3_length: 16; j_call: TRBJ2-3; v_call: TRBV7-3; clone_size: -
cdr3_nt: TGTGCCAGCAGCTTAGGGGCTGGAAACACCATATATTTT; cdr3_aa: CASSLGAGNTIYF; d_call: -; cdr3_length: 13; j_call: TRBJ1-3; v_call: TRBV7-9; clone_size: -
cdr3_nt: TGCGCCAGCACACGGCTTTTGAACACTGAAGCTTTCTTT; cdr3_aa: CASTRLLNTEAFF; d_call: -; cdr3_length: 13; j_call: TRBJ1-1; v_call: TRBV4-1; clone_size: few
cdr3_nt: TGTGCCAGCAGCTTAGCGGGGAGGAACATGAACACTGAAGCTTTCTTT; cdr3_aa: CASSLAGRNMNTEAFF; d_call: -; cdr3_length: 16; j_call: TRBJ1-1; v_call: TRBV11-2; clone_size: -
cdr3_nt: TGTGCCAGCAGTTACGGGGAGGGGAACTACGAGCAGTACTTC; cdr3_aa: CASSYGEGNYEQYF; d_call: TRBD2; cdr3_length: 14; j_call: TRBJ2-7; v_call: TRBV6-5; clone_size: -
cdr3_nt: TGTGCCAGCAGCGTAAACCCACGAGGACCCTACGAGCAGTACTTC; cdr3_aa: CASSVNPRGPYEQYF; d_call: -; cdr3_length: 15; j_call: TRBJ2-7; v_call: TRBV9; clone_size: -
cdr3_nt: TGTGCCAGTAGTCAACCCGGGACAGCGACAGATACGCAGTATTTT; cdr3_aa: CASSQPGTATDTQYF; d_call: TRBD1; cdr3_length: 15; j_call: TRBJ2-3; v_call: TRBV19; clone_size: -
cdr3_nt: TGCGCCAGCAGCCCCGGTGGGGGGTGGAGCGAGCAGTACTTC; cdr3_aa: CASSPGGGWSEQYF; d_call: -; cdr3_length: 14; j_call: TRBJ2-7; v_call: TRBV4-3; clone_size: -
cdr3_nt: TGCAGCGCCTCTTACAGGGGAATGAACACTGAAGCTTTCTTT; cdr3_aa: CSASYRGMNTEAFF; d_call: TRBD1; cdr3_length: 14; j_call: TRBJ1-1; v_call: TRBV29-1; clone_size: -
cdr3_nt: TGTGCCAGCAGCCCCGGACAGGGTAGGGAAAAACTGTTTTTT; cdr3_aa: CASSPGQGREKLFF; d_call: TRBD1; cdr3_length: 14; j_call: TRBJ1-4; v_call: TRBV7-9; clone_size: -
cdr3_nt: TGTGCCAGTAGTACAGACAGAGCTAACTATGGCTACACCTTC; cdr3_aa: CASSTDRANYGYTF; d_call: -; cdr3_length: 14; j_call: TRBJ1-2; v_call: TRBV19; clone_size: medium-sized
cdr3_nt: TGCGCCAGCAGCCTAATTAGATCCGGGGTCAACACCGGGGAGCTGTTTTTT; cdr3_aa: CASSLIRSGVNTGELFF; d_call: -; cdr3_length: 17; j_call: TRBJ2-2; v_call: TRBV5-1; clone_size: -
cdr3_nt: TGTGCCAGCAGTGACTCCCCGACAGGGGCGGGAGGCTACACCTTC; cdr3_aa: CASSDSPTGAGGYTF; d_call: TRBD1; cdr3_length: 15; j_call: TRBJ1-2; v_call: TRBV25-1; clone_size: -
cdr3_nt: TGTGCCAGCAGCGCGAGCTTAAATTCAGAGACCCAGTACTTC; cdr3_aa: CASSASLNSETQYF; d_call: -; cdr3_length: 14; j_call: TRBJ2-5; v_call: TRBV9; clone_size: -
cdr3_nt: TGTGCCAGCAGTGACAGCTCCTATAGCAATCAGCCCCAGCATTTT; cdr3_aa: CASSDSSYSNQPQHF; d_call: -; cdr3_length: 15; j_call: TRBJ1-5; v_call: TRBV6-1; clone_size: -
cdr3_nt: TGTGCCAGCAGCGTACAGGGGAAGACTTCACCCCTCCACTTT; cdr3_aa: CASSVQGKTSPLHF; d_call: TRBD1; cdr3_length: 14; j_call: TRBJ1-6; v_call: TRBV27; clone_size: -
cdr3_nt: TGTGCCAGCGGGGTAGGCAGGGGGTTTGAGCCCCAGCATTTT; cdr3_aa: CASGVGRGFEPQHF; d_call: TRBD1; cdr3_length: 14; j_call: TRBJ1-5; v_call: TRBV2; clone_size: -
cdr3_nt: TGTGCCAGCAGCTTATATTTAGGGGGTGAAGCTTTCTTT; cdr3_aa: CASSLYLGGEAFF; d_call: -; cdr3_length: 13; j_call: TRBJ1-1; v_call: TRBV7-2; clone_size: -
cdr3_nt: TGTGCCAGCAGCGCGAACACTGAAGCTTTCTTT; cdr3_aa: CASSANTEAFF; d_call: -; cdr3_length: 11; j_call: TRBJ1-1; v_call: TRBV2; clone_size: -
cdr3_nt: TGTGCCAGTAGACTTCGAGCAGACGCCGGAAACACCATATATTTT; cdr3_aa: CASRLRADAGNTIYF; d_call: -; cdr3_length: 15; j_call: TRBJ1-3; v_call: TRBV19; clone_size: -
cdr3_nt: TGTGCCAGCAGTTACTCTCGGACAGGGGGCACAGATACGCAGTATTTT; cdr3_aa: CASSYSRTGGTDTQYF; d_call: TRBD1; cdr3_length: 16; j_call: TRBJ2-3; v_call: TRBV6-5; clone_size: -
cdr3_nt: TGTGCCAGTAGTGTACGACAGGGCTTTATCTATGGCTACACCTTC; cdr3_aa: CASSVRQGFIYGYTF; d_call: TRBD1; cdr3_length: 15; j_call: TRBJ1-2; v_call: TRBV19; clone_size: -
cdr3_nt: TGTGCCAGCAGCGTAGGGGGGGCTCGCAACACTGAAGCTTTCTTT; cdr3_aa: CASSVGGARNTEAFF; d_call: -; cdr3_length: 15; j_call: TRBJ1-1; v_call: TRBV9; clone_size: -
cdr3_nt: TGTGCCAGCAGCCACCCTGCCGGGGCCTTTGAAGATTCACCCCTCCACTTT; cdr3_aa: CASSHPAGAFEDSPLHF; d_call: -; cdr3_length: 17; j_call: TRBJ1-6; v_call: TRBV14; clone_size: few
cdr3_nt: TGCGCCAGCAGCCAATCTCATTCCTCTGGGATTAATGAGCAGTTCTTC; cdr3_aa: CASSQSHSSGINEQFF; d_call: -; cdr3_length: 16; j_call: TRBJ2-1; v_call: TRBV4-1; clone_size: -
cdr3_nt: TGCGCCAGCAGCGCTCCGTCAGGCAGGGTTTTCGGGGAGCTGTTTTTT; cdr3_aa: CASSAPSGRVFGELFF; d_call: -; cdr3_length: 16; j_call: TRBJ2-2; v_call: TRBV5-1; clone_size: -
cdr3_nt: TGTGCCACCAGCGCCCCAGAGGGAGATACGCAGTATTTT; cdr3_aa: CATSAPEGDTQYF; d_call: -; cdr3_length: 13; j_call: TRBJ2-3; v_call: TRBV15; clone_size: -
cdr3_nt: TGTGCCAGCAGCTTCGCCGGGCCTCAAAACACTGAAGCTTTCTTT; cdr3_aa: CASSFAGPQNTEAFF; d_call: -; cdr3_length: 15; j_call: TRBJ1-1; v_call: TRBV5-4; clone_size: -
cdr3_nt: TGCGCCAGCAGCCAAGGCCCCCTTGGGGGGGCCAAAAACATTCAGTACTTC; cdr3_aa: CASSQGPLGGAKNIQYF; d_call: -; cdr3_length: 17; j_call: TRBJ2-4; v_call: TRBV4-1; clone_size: -
cdr3_nt: TGTGCCAGCAGCTTAGCCGGGGATGAAGCTTTCTTT; cdr3_aa: CASSLAGDEAFF; d_call: -; cdr3_length: 12; j_call: TRBJ1-1; v_call: TRBV7-6; clone_size: -
cdr3_nt: TGTGCCAGCAGTGCGTCCAGGGGAGGCTACACCTTC; cdr3_aa: CASSASRGGYTF; d_call: -; cdr3_length: 12; j_call: TRBJ1-2; v_call: TRBV6-5; clone_size: few
cdr3_nt: TGTGCCAGCACGGGGAGCACAGATACGCAGTATTTT; cdr3_aa: CASTGSTDTQYF; d_call: -; cdr3_length: 12; j_call: TRBJ2-3; v_call: TRBV2; clone_size: -
cdr3_nt: TGTGCCAGCAGCCTCCCCGTCGACCACGAGCAGTACTTC; cdr3_aa: CASSLPVDHEQYF; d_call: -; cdr3_length: 13; j_call: TRBJ2-7; v_call: TRBV11-3; clone_size: few
cdr3_nt: TGTGCCAGCAGCTTAGATAGGGATTCACCCCTCCACTTT; cdr3_aa: CASSLDRDSPLHF; d_call: -; cdr3_length: 13; j_call: TRBJ1-6; v_call: TRBV11-2; clone_size: -
cdr3_nt: TGCGCCAGCAGCCAAGATAAAATCTTGGTCCAAGAGACCCAGTACTTC; cdr3_aa: CASSQDKILVQETQYF; d_call: -; cdr3_length: 16; j_call: TRBJ2-5; v_call: TRBV4-1; clone_size: -
cdr3_nt: TGTGCCAGCAGCTTGAATCCTAGGGCCCAGTACTTC; cdr3_aa: CASSLNPRAQYF; d_call: -; cdr3_length: 12; j_call: TRBJ2-5; v_call: TRBV5-5; clone_size: -
cdr3_nt: TGCGCCAGCAGCTCGGGGGTTAGCACAGATACGCAGTATTTT; cdr3_aa: CASSSGVSTDTQYF; d_call: -; cdr3_length: 14; j_call: TRBJ2-3; v_call: TRBV5-1; clone_size: -
cdr3_nt: TGTGCCAGCAGTGAGCGGGGGGATTACAATGAGCAGTTCTTC; cdr3_aa: CASSERGDYNEQFF; d_call: TRBD2; cdr3_length: 14; j_call: TRBJ2-1; v_call: TRBV2; clone_size: -
cdr3_nt: TGTGCCAGCAGCACACGTATCTATTCGGACAGAGAAAACACCGGGGAGCTGTTTTTT; cdr3_aa: CASSTRIYSDRENTGELFF; d_call: -; cdr3_length: 19; j_call: TRBJ2-2; v_call: TRBV21-1; clone_size: -
cdr3_nt: TGTGCCAGCAGCTCTACCCGGTTCGAGGGGGAGTTCTTC; cdr3_aa: CASSSTRFEGEFF; d_call: -; cdr3_length: 13; j_call: TRBJ2-1; v_call: TRBV11-2; clone_size: -
cdr3_nt: TGTGCCAGCAGCTTAGATTCGGCTTCTGAAAAACTGTTTTTT; cdr3_aa: CASSLDSASEKLFF; d_call: -; cdr3_length: 14; j_call: TRBJ1-4; v_call: TRBV11-2; clone_size: -
cdr3_nt: TGTGCTTATAACGGGCAGCCGAACACTGAAGCTTTCTTT; cdr3_aa: CAYNGQPNTEAFF; d_call: -; cdr3_length: 13; j_call: TRBJ1-1; v_call: TRBV30; clone_size: -
cdr3_nt: TGTCCCTTGGGACAGAGGGGTCCTTCCGAAGGAACTCTCTGCGAGCAGTACTTC; cdr3_aa: CPLGQRGPSEGTLCEQYF; d_call: TRBD1; cdr3_length: 18; j_call: TRBJ2-7; v_call: TRBV19; clone_size: -
cdr3_nt: TGTGCCAGCAGCTTTCCCTATCGCTACACCTACGAGCAGTACTTC; cdr3_aa: CASSFPYRYTYEQYF; d_call: -; cdr3_length: 15; j_call: TRBJ2-7; v_call: TRBV7-2; clone_size: -
cdr3_nt: TGTGCCAGCAAGGGGGCGAGCTCCTACAATGAGCAGTTCTTC; cdr3_aa: CASKGASSYNEQFF; d_call: TRBD1; cdr3_length: 14; j_call: TRBJ2-1; v_call: TRBV6-5; clone_size: -
cdr3_nt: TGCGCCAGCAGCCTTACAGGGCTGGGCAATCAGCCCCAGCATTTT; cdr3_aa: CASSLTGLGNQPQHF; d_call: -; cdr3_length: 15; j_call: TRBJ1-5; v_call: TRBV5-1; clone_size: -
cdr3_nt: TGTGCCAGCAGCCAATATTCAGGGGACACTGAAGCTTTCTTT; cdr3_aa: CASSQYSGDTEAFF; d_call: -; cdr3_length: 14; j_call: TRBJ1-1; v_call: TRBV16; clone_size: once
cdr3_nt: TGTGCCAGCTCACCTGGGACAGGGACAAACACCGGGGAGCTGTTTTTT; cdr3_aa: CASSPGTGTNTGELFF; d_call: TRBD1; cdr3_length: 16; j_call: TRBJ2-2; v_call: TRBV18; clone_size: -
cdr3_nt: TGTGCCAGCAGCCCTGACAACTACGAGCAGTACTTC; cdr3_aa: CASSPDNYEQYF; d_call: -; cdr3_length: 12; j_call: TRBJ2-7; v_call: TRBV11-3; clone_size: -